The T cell receptor beta chain under discussion was sequenced for a study of post-analysis software for immune sequencing data. Germline lookup yields CDR1 MNHGY and CDR2 SVAAGI. The CDR3 extends over 24 amino acids. The V and J ends lost 0 bases and 1 base, in that order; junction bases with no gene match: 19. Study results and limitations: Controls had significantly higher normalized Chao1 diversity than multiple sclerosis patients. Roughly 5 TRBV segments, TRBV5-6, TRBV5-1 and TRBV20-1 among them, were found more frequent in patients than controls.

Carried by the TCR beta cDNA libraries were unique molecular identifiers. TCRdb analysed the PCR reads with MiXCR anew, one entry per CDR3 protein. The repertoire holds hundreds of thousands of distinct CDR3 sequences, with over 45% as singletons. Note on this clonotype: Its antigen is as yet unknown.

V usage is TRBV6-9 and J usage is TRBJ2-1, with 15 bases fitting TRBD2. The sequence was obtained from a girl aged 2 to 9 with multiple sclerosis. Material for sequencing was blood. The chain's CDR3 is CASSYSKFGTGLAGGPCSYNEQFF. The CDR3 DNA follows: TGTGCCAGCAGTTATTCGAAATTCGGCACCGGACTAGCGGGGGGGCCTTGTTCCTACAATGAGCAGTTCTTC.